Given below is one T cell receptor beta chain in context. The target antigen is unknown. The CDR3 spans 13 residues. V was shortened by 5 bases and J by 5 bases, with 13 bases between the two germline ends. CDR1 and CDR2 from the germline V gene are SGHDT and YYEEEE. These data are taken from a study of OX40 agonist ivuxolimab in advanced cancers. Findings and caveats of the study: Antigen specificity of clonally expanded peripheral T cells was not established.

Libraries were prepared by immunoSEQ multiplex PCR; TCRdb keeps only in-frame clonotypes and omits some of them. The sample lists about 84,000 clones, approximately 89% occurring once. The receptor was isolated from an adult with an advanced solid tumor such as melanoma, head and neck, liver or kidney cancer. This rearrangement joins TRBV5-6 to TRBJ2-5, with a weak D call TRBD2 (6 bases). The sequencing used CD4+ or CD8+ T cells sorted from blood, collected in a trial of the OX40 agonist ivuxolimab. The CDR3 DNA reads TGTGCCAGCAGTTTTGCAGGGAGGGAGACCCAGTACTTC. Encoded protein: CASSFAGRETQYF.